The 27 T cell receptor beta chains presented below share a single source sample, sequenced in a study of neurological immune-mediated disorders. TCRdb processed the 5' RACE reads anew with MiXCR; each CDR3 protein has one entry. The sample consists of 19,000 or so distinct CDR3 sequences, 14% of them appearing once. Sequenced material: CD4+ T cells from blood. The receptors here all came from a woman aged 60 to 75 with HTLV-1-associated myelopathy (HAM/TSP).

This clonotype was seen ten or more times. V and J are TRBV7-2 and TRBJ2-1, with TRBD2 matching 16 bases. CDR1 is SGHTA and CDR2 is FQGNSA in the germline V gene. This CDR3 contains 15 residues. Trimming at V came to 5 bases and at J to 7 bases, leaving 2 bases not matched to a gene. This CDR3 reads CASSGGLAGGNEQFF. The CDR3 nucleotides are TGTGCCAGCAGCGGGGGACTAGCGGGAGGGAATGAGCAGTTCTTC. Drawing the rest from reference TRBV7-2 and TRBJ2-1, the complete variable domain is GAGVSQSPSNKVTEKGKDVELRCDPISGHTALYWYRQSLGQGLEFLIYFQGNSAPDKSGLPSDRFSAERTGGSVSTLTIQRTQQEDSAVYLCASSGGLAGGNEQFFGPGTRLTVL.

This clonotype has a count of ten or more. V gene TRBV27 combines with J gene TRBJ2-6; 7 nucleotides agree with TRBD1. CDR3 length equals 16 residues. Germline values: CDR1 MNHEY, CDR2 SMNVEV (reference sequence). Trimming took 5 bases from V and 0 from J; bases not matched to a gene: 4. CDR3 residues: CASSLAGGSGANVLTF. CDR3 nucleotide sequence: TGTGCCAGCAGTCTGGCAGGGGGCTCTGGGGCCAACGTCCTGACTTTC.

This clonotype was detected ten times or more. This chain joins TRBV27 and TRBJ1-6; the D is unclear. V shed 6 bases and J shed 0 bases, with 6 bases lying between them. Germline assignment: CDR1 MNHEY and CDR2 SMNVEV (reference sequence). This CDR3 has 14 amino acids. This CDR3 reads CASRWSSYNSPLHF. As DNA, the CDR3 is TGTGCCAGCAGGTGGAGCTCCTATAATTCACCCCTCCACTTT.

In this sample, this clonotype turned up many times. The V call is TRBV30, the J call TRBJ1-1; D possibly corresponds to TRBD1 (6 bases). CDR3 length: 12 amino acids. Trimming cost V 2 bases and J 11 bases, with 15 bases left between them. CDR1 and CDR2 (germline): GTSNPN, SVGIG (reference sequence). CDR3 in amino acids: CAWSLRGGVAFF. DNA for the CDR3: TGTGCCTGGAGTCTCAGGGGAGGGGTGGCTTTCTTT.

This clonotype was counted at least ten times. This chain joins TRBV5-6 and TRBJ2-5, with TRBD1 as a possible D gene (6 bases). V gave up 5 bases and J gave up 3 bases, with 14 bases separating them. Germline-derived CDR1 and CDR2 are SGHDT and YYEEEE. This CDR3 region has 14 residues. This CDR3 is CASRLISGEETQYF. DNA of the CDR3: TGTGCCAGCAGACTGATTTCAGGGGAAGAGACCCAGTACTTC.

This clonotype was seen at least ten times. The chain carries TRBV20-1 and TRBJ2-1; possibly TRBD1 for D (6 bases). Germline CDR1 and CDR2: DFQATT and SNEGSKA (reference sequence). The CDR3 sequence is 13 residues long. V lost 6 bases and J 0 bases, leaving 9 bases between the germline ends. CDR3 in amino acids: CSAQGSSYNEQFF. DNA for the CDR3: TGCAGTGCCCAGGGGAGCTCCTACAATGAGCAGTTCTTC.

This clonotype appeared many times. The rearrangement joins TRBV14 to TRBJ2-5, with 7 bases matching TRBD1. The V gene end was trimmed by 0 bases and the J gene end by 4 bases; junction bases not matched to a gene: 5. This CDR3 is 15 amino acids long. Germline values: CDR1 SGHDN, CDR2 FVKESK. The CDR3 region is CASSQDLPGGETQYF. The DNA for the CDR3 is TGTGCCAGCAGCCAAGATCTGCCAGGGGGAGAGACCCAGTACTTC.

This clonotype was seen many times. The genes are TRBV6-5 and TRBJ2-1; the match to TRBD2 covers 7 bases. This CDR3 has 16 residues. CDR1 and CDR2 (germline): MNHEY, SVGAGI. V shed 0 bases and J 5 bases; nucleotides not matched to a gene: 7. This CDR3 is CASSYSWGRAHNEQFF. The CDR3, as DNA: TGTGCCAGCAGTTACTCATGGGGGAGGGCCCACAATGAGCAGTTCTTC.

This clonotype is medium-sized within its sample. This sequence joins TRBV9 and TRBJ1-1; D remains unclear. The germline V and J ends were trimmed by 1 base and 1 base, with 5 bases remaining between them. Per the germline V gene, CDR1 is SGDLS and CDR2 is YYNGEE. The CDR3 contains 13 residues. CDR3 region: CASSVQRNTEAFF. CDR3 bases: TGTGCCAGCAGCGTACAACGGAACACTGAAGCTTTCTTT.

Of note for this clonotype: The DNA is left out, because the CDR3 cannot be placed on it with certainty; the CDR3 is given as TCRdb lists it. The chain has TRBV7-8 and TRBJ2-7; the D segment call TRBD1 is taken from the table without a DNA check. The CDR3 contains 19 residues when both ends are counted. Germline V gene lookup returns CDR1 SGHVS and CDR2 FQNEAQ. The CDR3 loop is CASSFYICSANRGPYEQYF.

In its sample, this clonotype was seen many times. The rearrangement uses TRBV12-3 or TRBV12-4 and TRBJ1-5; no reliable D call. V was pared by 1 base and J by 5 bases, with 9 bases between. This CDR3 has 14 amino acids. CDR3 sequence (DNA): TGTGCCAGCAGTTTAGGAATGGGTTATCAGCCCCAGCATTTT. Its protein product is CASSLGMGYQPQHF.

At least ten counts were recorded for this clonotype. The gene calls are TRBV20-1 and TRBJ2-3; unclear D gene. Looked up from germline, CDR1 is DFQATT and CDR2 is SNEGSKA (reference sequence). V gave up 0 bases and J gave up 6 bases, with 10 bases separating them. This CDR3 region has 13 residues. CDR3 coding DNA: TGCAGTGCTAGAGATCTCATTAAGGATACGCAGTATTTT. Encoded protein: CSARDLIKDTQYF.

This clonotype was recorded at least ten times. The gene calls are TRBV15 and TRBJ2-5; the D gene could be TRBD1 or TRBD2 (5 bases each). This CDR3 region has 15 residues. Germline assignment: CDR1 LNHNV and CDR2 YYDKDF (reference sequence). Trimming cost V 5 bases and J 4 bases, with 17 bases left between them. The DNA of the CDR3 is TGTGCCACCAGCGGGGATCGAGGGGATAGAGAGACCCAGTACTTC. The encoded protein is CATSGDRGDRETQYF.

This clonotype showed up many times. V usage is TRBV5-1 and J usage is TRBJ1-4, with D possibly matching TRBD1 (6 bases). Trimming took 4 bases from V and 6 from J, leaving 25 bases between them. The CDR3 has 18 amino acids. CDR1 SGHRS and CDR2 YFSETQ come from the germline V gene. Here the CDR3 reads CASSLGKWTDWNDEKLFF. The CDR3 bases are TGCGCCAGCAGCCTTGGGAAATGGACAGATTGGAACGATGAAAAACTGTTTTTT.

This clonotype has ten or more counts. This chain uses TRBV7-2 with TRBJ1-5, with a tentative D call TRBD1 (5 bases). Trimming took off 1 base at V and 7 bases at J, with 8 bases between the two ends. The CDR3 contains 13 residues. In germline, CDR1 is SGHTA, CDR2 FQGNSA. The CDR3 nucleotides are TGTGCCAGCAGCTTAGTTAGGGGACAGCCCCAGCATTTT. This codes for CASSLVRGQPQHF.

In its sample, this clonotype was seen many times. The CDR3 loop reads CASSPLVAGSTDTQYF. The CDR3, as DNA: TGCGCCAGCAGCCCCCTGGTGGCAGGGAGCACAGATACGCAGTATTTT. The chain joins TRBV5-1 to TRBJ2-3, with a possible D match to TRBD1 (5 bases). The CDR3 is made up of 16 amino acids. Germline CDR1 is SGHRS and CDR2 is YFSETQ. V shed 4 bases and J shed 0 bases, with 15 bases lying between them.

The chain's CDR3 is CASSPRQFGDFQETQYF. CDR3 DNA: TGTGCCAGCAGCCCGAGACAGTTCGGGGACTTCCAAGAGACCCAGTACTTC. This chain joins TRBV5-4 and TRBJ2-5; possibly TRBD2 for D (6 bases). CDR1 and CDR2 from the germline V gene are SGHNT and YYREEE (reference sequence). CDR3 length equals 17 residues. Trimming cost V 4 bases and J 1 base, with 20 bases left between them.

This clonotype is medium-sized within its sample. The V gene is TRBV29-1, the J gene TRBJ1-4; D might be TRBD1 (6 bases). CDR3 length: 13 amino acids. Per the germline V gene, CDR1 is SQVTM and CDR2 is ANQGSEA. V lost 7 bases and J 8 bases, leaving 17 bases between the germline ends. CDR3 residues: CSGSDSRGEKLFF. For the CDR3, the DNA is TGCAGCGGGTCGGACAGCCGTGGGGAAAAACTGTTTTTT. Variable domain in full (rest from reference TRBV29-1 and TRBJ1-4): SAVISQKPSRDICQRGTSLTIQCQVDSQVTMMFWYRQQPGQSLTLIATANQGSEATYESGFVIDKFPISRPNLTFSTLTVSNMSPEDSSIYLCSGSDSRGEKLFFGSGTQLSVL.

In the case of this clonotype: With a much larger clone just one base away, this may be a read error. The chain employs TRBV2 and TRBJ2-2; D call uncertain. Germline V CDR1 and CDR2: SNHLY, FYNNEI. CDR3 length equals 12 residues. The germline V and J ends were trimmed by 6 bases and 2 bases, with 4 bases remaining between them. The CDR3 DNA reads TGTGCCAGCAGACATAACACCGGGGAGCTGTTTTTT. This translates into CASRHNTGELFF.

This clonotype was seen at least ten times. This chain uses TRBV20-1 with TRBJ1-1; D ambiguous. Trimming took off 6 bases at V and 1 base at J, with 12 bases between the two ends. The CDR3 totals 13 residues. Germline CDR1 reads DFQATT; CDR2 reads SNEGSKA (reference sequence). In DNA, the CDR3 is TGCAGTGCCATGAGGGATCCGAACACTGAAGCTTTCTTT. This sequence encodes CSAMRDPNTEAFF.

In this sample, this clonotype turned up many times. This rearrangement joins TRBV29-1 to TRBJ2-7, with 12 bases aligning to TRBD2. The junction had 8 bases not matched to a gene; V was cut back by 8 bases and J by 6 bases. CDR3 length equals 13 residues. The germline V gene encodes CDR1 SQVTM and CDR2 ANQGSEA. The CDR3 reads CSSAETSGSEQYF. For the CDR3, the DNA is TGCAGCTCTGCAGAGACTAGCGGGAGCGAGCAGTACTTC.

The sample holds many counts of this clonotype. The chain has TRBV29-1 and TRBJ2-2, with 11 bases that match TRBD1. Germline trimming cut 7 bases from V and 1 base from J; bases unmatched to any gene: 5. Germline CDR1 and CDR2: SQVTM and ANQGSEA. CDR3 size: 15 residues. The CDR3 spells CSAGTGGGNTGELFF. Here the CDR3 DNA reads TGCAGCGCCGGGACAGGGGGTGGGAACACCGGGGAGCTGTTTTTT.

This clonotype was observed many times. This sequence joins TRBV29-1 and TRBJ2-3, with D uncertain. Germline V gives CDR1 SQVTM, CDR2 ANQGSEA. The V end lost 3 bases, the J end lost 5 bases, and 12 bases lay between the germline ends. The CDR3 extends over 13 amino acids. In DNA, the CDR3 is TGCAGCGTTGAGGGGTGGGCGCAAGATACGCAGTATTTT. This codes for CSVEGWAQDTQYF.

In this sample, this clonotype turned up many times. J is TRBJ2-7 and V is TRBV5-6; 7 bases are a match to TRBD1. Germline CDR1 SGHDT, CDR2 YYEEEE. The CDR3 has 13 amino acids. Unmatched junction bases numbered 4, after V lost 3 bases and J lost 4 bases. The CDR3 protein is CASSSTGRYEQYF. In DNA form, the CDR3 reads TGTGCCAGCAGCTCGACAGGGCGTTACGAGCAGTACTTC. The full variable domain, rest sourced from reference TRBV5-6 and TRBJ2-7, is DAGVTQSPTHLIKTRGQQVTLRCSPKSGHDTVSWYQQALGQGPQFIFQYYEEEERQRGNFPDRFSGHQFPNYSSELNVNALLLGDSALYLCASSSTGRYEQYFGPGTRLTVT.

This clonotype was found many times. The chain is built from TRBV7-9 and TRBJ2-7, with 10 nucleotides matching TRBD1. J was trimmed by 7 bases and V by 5 bases; bases with no gene match: 11. The CDR3 runs 15 residues. Germline V gene lookup returns CDR1 SEHNR and CDR2 FQNEAQ (reference sequence). The CDR3 loop is CASSATGGAPGEQYF. The CDR3, as DNA: TGTGCCAGCAGCGCGACAGGGGGCGCCCCAGGAGAGCAGTACTTC.

This clonotype was counted many times. The genes are TRBV6-5 and TRBJ2-3; TRBD2 agrees at 10 bases. Germline assignment: CDR1 MNHEY and CDR2 SVGAGI. Trimming took 6 bases from V and 8 from J; bases not matched to a gene: 14. The CDR3 totals 16 residues. The CDR3 is CASSPSGSGRAITQYF. In DNA, the CDR3 is TGTGCCAGCAGCCCCTCTGGGAGCGGGAGGGCCATTACGCAGTATTTT.

This clonotype appeared many times. This CDR3 is CASSPRREGRTDTQYF. The CDR3 region has the DNA TGTGCCAGCTCACCAAGGCGGGAGGGCCGGACAGATACGCAGTATTTT. The V and J genes are TRBV18 and TRBJ2-3; 9 nucleotides agree with TRBD2. V shed 2 bases, J shed 3 bases, and the junction held 6 bases outside the gene matches. This CDR3 is built from 16 residues. Germline V gives CDR1 KGHSH, CDR2 LQKENI.